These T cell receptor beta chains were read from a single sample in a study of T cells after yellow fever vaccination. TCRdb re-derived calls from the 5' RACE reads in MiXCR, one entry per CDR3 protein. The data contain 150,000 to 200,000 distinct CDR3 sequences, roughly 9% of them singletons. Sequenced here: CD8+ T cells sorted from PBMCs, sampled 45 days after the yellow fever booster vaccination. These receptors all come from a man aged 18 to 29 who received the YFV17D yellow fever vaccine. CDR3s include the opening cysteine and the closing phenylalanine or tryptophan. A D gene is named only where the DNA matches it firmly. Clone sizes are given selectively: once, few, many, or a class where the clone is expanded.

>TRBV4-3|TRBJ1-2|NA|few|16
TGCGCCAGCAGCCAAGATTGGGACGACAGGAACTATGGCTACACCTTC
CASSQDWDDRNYGYTF
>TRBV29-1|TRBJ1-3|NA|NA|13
TGCAGCGTCCGAGGGGGGTCGGGAAACACCATATATTTT
CSVRGGSGNTIYF
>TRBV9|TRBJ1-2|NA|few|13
TGTGCCAGCAGGGCGCAGGCGGGACATGGCTACACCTTC
CASRAQAGHGYTF
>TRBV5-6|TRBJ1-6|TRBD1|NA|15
TGTGCCAGCAGCGTCGACAGGGAAGTAGTGTCACCCCTCCACTTT
CASSVDREVVSPLHF
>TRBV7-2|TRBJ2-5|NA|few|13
TGTGCCAGCAGCCGCCCCGAGGTGGAGACCCAGTACTTC
CASSRPEVETQYF
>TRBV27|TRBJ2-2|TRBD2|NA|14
TGTGCCAGCAGTTTCGGGGGGAGCGCCGGGGAGCTGTTTTTT
CASSFGGSAGELFF
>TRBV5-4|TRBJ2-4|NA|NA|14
TGTGCCAGCAGCTTTAATCGGGGGTTAAACATTCAGTACTTC
CASSFNRGLNIQYF
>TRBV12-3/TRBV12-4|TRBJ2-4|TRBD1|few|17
TGTGCCAGCACCCTATCTGGGGCAGGGGGACCCAAAAACATTCAGTACTTC
CASTLSGAGGPKNIQYF
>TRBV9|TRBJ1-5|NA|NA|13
TGTGCCAGCAGCGTAGCTAGCAATCAGCCCCAGCATTTT
CASSVASNQPQHF
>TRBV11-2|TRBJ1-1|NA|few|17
TGTGCCAGCAGCTTAGTGGGCACAGCACATGGGGGTCATGAAGCTTTCTTT
CASSLVGTAHGGHEAFF
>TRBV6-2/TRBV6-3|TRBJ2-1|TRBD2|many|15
TGTGCCAGCAGTTTGAGCGGGGGCACCCAGGTTGAGCAGTTCTTC
CASSLSGGTQVEQFF
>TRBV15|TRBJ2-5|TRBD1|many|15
TGTGCCACCAGCAGGGACAGGGGGCTTTGGGAGACCCAGTACTTC
CATSRDRGLWETQYF
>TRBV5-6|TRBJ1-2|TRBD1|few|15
TGTGCCAGCAGCACCGGGACAGGGGGCTTCTATGGCTACACCTTC
CASSTGTGGFYGYTF
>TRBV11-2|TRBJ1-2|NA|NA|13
TGTGCCAGCAGCTCCACAACGTTCTATGGCTACACCTTC
CASSSTTFYGYTF
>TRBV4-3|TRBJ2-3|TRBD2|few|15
TGCGCCAGCAGCCAACTAGCGGCTAGCACAGATACGCAGTATTTT
CASSQLAASTDTQYF
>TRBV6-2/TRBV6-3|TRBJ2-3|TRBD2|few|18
TGTGCCAGCAGTAACGGACTAGCGGGGGGGCACGGCACAGATACGCAGTATTTT
CASSNGLAGGHGTDTQYF
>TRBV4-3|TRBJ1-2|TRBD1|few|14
TGCGCCAGCAGCCAAGCCCGACAGGGCTATGGCTACACCTTC
CASSQARQGYGYTF
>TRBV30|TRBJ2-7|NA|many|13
TGTGCCTGGAGGGACGCCAGCTCCTACGAGCAGTACTTC
CAWRDASSYEQYF
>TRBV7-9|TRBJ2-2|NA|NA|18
TGTGCCAGCAGCTTGGGGGTCCTAGGAACCGCGAACACCGGGGAGCTGTTTTTT
CASSLGVLGTANTGELFF
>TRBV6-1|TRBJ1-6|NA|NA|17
TGTGCCAGCAGTGGGTGGGACCTGCCCTCCTATAATTCACCCCTCCACTTT
CASSGWDLPSYNSPLHF
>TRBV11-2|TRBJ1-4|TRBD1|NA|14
TGTGCCAGCAGCTGGGACAGAAATAATGAAAAACTGTTTTTT
CASSWDRNNEKLFF
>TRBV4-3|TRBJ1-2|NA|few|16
TGCGCCAGCAGCCAAGATCTTCCAGGAACCGATTTTGGCTACACCTTC
CASSQDLPGTDFGYTF
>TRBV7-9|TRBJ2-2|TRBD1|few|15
TGTGCCAGCAGTTCGACAGGGGTGAACACCGGGGAGCTGTTTTTT
CASSSTGVNTGELFF
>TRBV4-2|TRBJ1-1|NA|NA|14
TGTGCCAGCAGCCAAGCGGTCGAGAACACTGAAGCTTTCTTT
CASSQAVENTEAFF
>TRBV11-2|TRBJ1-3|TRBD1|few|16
TGTGCCAGCAGCCATTTGGACAGGGCCTCTGGAAACACCATATATTTT
CASSHLDRASGNTIYF
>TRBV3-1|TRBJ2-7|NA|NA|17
TGTGCCAGCAGCCAACAGCTTTACGGGGTGGGCACCTACGAGCAGTACTTC
CASSQQLYGVGTYEQYF
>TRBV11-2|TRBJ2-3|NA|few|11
TGTGCCAGCAGCTCACAGAATACGCAGTATTTT
CASSSQNTQYF
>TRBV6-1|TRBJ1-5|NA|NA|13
TGTGCCAGCACCATTTTTAGCAATCAGCCCCAGCATTTT
CASTIFSNQPQHF
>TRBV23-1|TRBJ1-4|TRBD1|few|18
TGCGCCAGCAGTCAGCCCCACAGGGGGCGGACGGCTAATGAAAAACTGTTTTTT
CASSQPHRGRTANEKLFF
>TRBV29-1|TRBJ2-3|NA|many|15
TGCAGCGTTGAAGATCGTGGCAGGAGCACAGATACGCAGTATTTT
CSVEDRGRSTDTQYF
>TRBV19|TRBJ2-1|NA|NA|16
TGTGCCAGTAGTCCCTCCGCGACGGGGACCTACAATGAGCAGTTCTTC
CASSPSATGTYNEQFF
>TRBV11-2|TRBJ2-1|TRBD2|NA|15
TGTGCCAGCAGCAGAGCGGGGGGGTACGCCAATGAGCAGTTCTTC
CASSRAGGYANEQFF
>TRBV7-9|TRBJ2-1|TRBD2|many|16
TGTGCCAGCAGCCCCCGGAGCGGGGCCCGTAGGAATGAGCAGTTCTTC
CASSPRSGARRNEQFF
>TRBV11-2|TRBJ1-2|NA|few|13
TGTGCCAGCAGCTTGGCAGTCAACTATGGCTACACCTTC
CASSLAVNYGYTF
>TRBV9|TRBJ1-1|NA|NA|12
TGTGCCAGCAGCGAAGAGGGAGCTGAAGCTTTCTTT
CASSEEGAEAFF
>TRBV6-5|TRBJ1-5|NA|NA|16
TGTGCCAGCTCCCGCGACCCGGGGGCGAGCAATCAGCCCCAGCATTTT
CASSRDPGASNQPQHF
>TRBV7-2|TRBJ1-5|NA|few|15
TGTGCCAGCAGCTTAGCGTGGGGGGGCAATCAGCCCCAGCATTTT
CASSLAWGGNQPQHF
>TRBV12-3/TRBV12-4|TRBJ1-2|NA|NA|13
TGTGCCAGCACCTCCGATGGGGTCAATGGCTACACCTTC
CASTSDGVNGYTF
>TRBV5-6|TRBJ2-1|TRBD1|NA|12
TGTGCCAGCAGTCCCGGGACAGTGGGGCAGTTCTTC
CASSPGTVGQFF
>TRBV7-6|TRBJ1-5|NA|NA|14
TGTGCCAGCAGCTTAGGCTCGGGGGATCAGCCCCAGCATTTT
CASSLGSGDQPQHF
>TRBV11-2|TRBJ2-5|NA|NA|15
TGTGCCAGCAGCTTAGGCTTAGTGGCCACAGAGACCCAGTACTTC
CASSLGLVATETQYF
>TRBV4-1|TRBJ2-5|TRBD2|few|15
TGCGCCAGCAGCCGCCTGGGACTAGCGAAAGAGACCCAGTACTTC
CASSRLGLAKETQYF
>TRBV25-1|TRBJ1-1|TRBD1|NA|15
TGTGCCAGCAGTGGACGAGGACAGGGATACACTGAAGCTTTCTTT
CASSGRGQGYTEAFF
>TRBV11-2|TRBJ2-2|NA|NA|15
TGTGCCAGCAGCTCTCCGGCAGTCAACACCGGGGAGCTGTTTTTT
CASSSPAVNTGELFF
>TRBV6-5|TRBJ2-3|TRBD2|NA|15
TGTGCCAGCAGAGAACTAGCGGGGTACACAGATACGCAGTATTTT
CASRELAGYTDTQYF
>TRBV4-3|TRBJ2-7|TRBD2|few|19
TGCGCCAGCAGCCAAGTTTTATTGTTAGCGGGGGGACTTTTTAACGAGCAGTACTTC
CASSQVLLLAGGLFNEQYF
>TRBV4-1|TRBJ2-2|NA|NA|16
TGCGCCAGCAGCCTACGACAGGGAGGAGTGGCCGGGGAGCTGTTTTTT
CASSLRQGGVAGELFF